One and the same sample provided the 32 T cell receptor beta chains below, sequenced in a study of radiotherapy plus CTLA-4 blockade in lung cancer. Sequenced by immunoSEQ multiplex PCR; TCRdb stores in-frame clones only, minus some. This table holds about 15,000 clones, roughly 86% found once. Source: peripheral blood, taken from a patient treated with radiotherapy plus ipilimumab. The receptors derive from a human donor with non-small cell lung cancer that progressed on radiotherapy plus ipilimumab. Some clones in this sample may be carry-over from other donors' samples.

J is TRBJ2-1 and V is TRBV18; tentatively, D is TRBD1 (6 bases). The CDR3 sequence is 15 residues long. Germline CDR1 reads KGHSH; CDR2 reads LQKENI. The germline V and J ends were trimmed by 2 bases and 4 bases, with 12 bases remaining between them. The CDR3 nucleotides read TGTGCCAGCTCACCATGGACAGAGACTTACAATGAGCAGTTCTTC. Translating gives CASSPWTETYNEQFF.

This sequence joins TRBV7-3 and TRBJ1-1; 8 positions agree with TRBD1. V shed 3 bases, J shed 5 bases, and the junction held 8 bases outside the gene matches. CDR1 and CDR2 from the germline V gene are SGHTA and FQGTGA. The CDR3 contains 15 residues. The CDR3 sequence is CASSLDRAVRTEAFF. The CDR3 DNA reads as TGTGCCAGCAGCTTGGACAGGGCGGTGAGAACTGAAGCTTTCTTT.

The table lists this clone with a count of one. The chain has TRBV7-3 and TRBJ2-1; TRBD2 aligns across 14 bases. The V gene end was trimmed by 5 bases and the J gene end by 9 bases; junction bases not matched to a gene: 9. Germline-derived CDR1 and CDR2 are SGHTA and FQGTGA. CDR3 length: 16 residues. The CDR3 protein is CASSPQGLAGGSEQFF. The CDR3 DNA follows: TGTGCCAGCAGCCCTCAAGGACTAGCGGGGGGAAGTGAGCAGTTCTTC.

V and J are TRBV5-1 and TRBJ2-1; D is unresolved. CDR3 size: 14 residues. The germline V and J ends were trimmed by 0 bases and 4 bases, with 8 bases remaining between them. Germline CDR1 reads SGHRS; CDR2 reads YFSETQ. The CDR3 loop is CASSLGSGYNEQFF. The CDR3 DNA reads as TGCGCCAGCAGCTTGGGGTCCGGGTACAATGAGCAGTTCTTC.

The chain couples TRBV30 to TRBJ1-2; TRBD1 might be the D (6 bases). The germline gives CDR1 GTSNPN, CDR2 SVGIG (reference sequence). With 6 bases removed from V and 4 bases from J, the gap between germline ends came to 15 bases. The CDR3 is 13 residues long. The CDR3 loop is CACRPRGGYGYTF. CDR3 in DNA: TGTGCCTGTCGGCCAAGAGGGGGCTATGGCTACACCTTC.

The J gene is TRBJ2-3, the V gene TRBV6-6, with 11 positions matching TRBD2. This CDR3 has 15 residues. Germline V gives CDR1 MNHNY, CDR2 SVGAGI (reference sequence). The J segment lost 3 bases and the V segment lost 6 bases, leaving 5 bases of the junction unmatched. CDR3 sequence (DNA): TGTGCCAGCAGGACGACTAGCGGGACGACAGATACGCAGTATTTT. Its translation is CASRTTSGTTDTQYF.

This rearrangement joins TRBV5-1 to TRBJ2-3; D is undetermined. Germline loops: CDR1 SGHRS, CDR2 YFSETQ. The CDR3 is made up of 13 amino acids. Between the trimmed V and J ends, which lost 2 bases and 0 bases, there was a span of 4 bases. The CDR3 region is CASSFSSTDTQYF. CDR3 DNA: TGCGCCAGCAGCTTCTCCAGCACAGATACGCAGTATTTT.

In this sample, this clone turned up once. The J gene is TRBJ1-1, the V gene TRBV4-1; D unresolved. CDR3 length: 14 amino acids. V was clipped by 0 bases and J by 7 bases, with 12 bases between them. Germline CDR1 is MGHRA and CDR2 is YSYEKL. CDR3 in amino acids: CASSQEVQQIEAFF. Here the CDR3 DNA reads TGCGCCAGCAGCCAAGAGGTGCAACAGATTGAAGCTTTCTTT.

The CDR3 DNA reads TGTGCCAGCAGCCCCGACTATGGGGGACTCTATGGCTACACCTTC. Its translation: CASSPDYGGLYGYTF. V gene TRBV9 combines with J gene TRBJ1-2, with D possibly matching TRBD1 (5 bases). The germline CDR1 and CDR2 sequences are SGDLS and YYNGEE. This CDR3 has 15 residues. Trimming pared 4 bases from V and 4 bases from J, leaving 17 bases between.

This clone was seen a single time. The V gene is TRBV19, the J gene TRBJ1-5; TRBD1 might be the D (5 bases). The CDR3 extends over 15 amino acids. Germline V gene data show CDR1 as LNHDA and CDR2 as SQIVND (reference sequence). Trimming left V 7 bases short and J 0 bases short, with 13 bases between. The CDR3 region has the DNA TGTGCCAGTATACTCCAGGGTGGTAGCAATCAGCCCCAGCATTTT. Residues: CASILQGGSNQPQHF.

V gene TRBV4-2 combines with J gene TRBJ1-6; D may be TRBD1 (5 bases). Germline CDR1 is LGHNA and CDR2 is YNFKEQ. The CDR3 extends over 16 amino acids. Trimming took off 1 base at V and 10 bases at J, with 17 bases between the two ends. CDR3: CASSQVVRGSESPLHF. Here the CDR3 DNA reads TGTGCCAGCAGCCAAGTCGTACGGGGGTCCGAATCACCCCTCCACTTT.

The chain combines TRBV27 with TRBJ2-3, with 8 bases matching TRBD2. Looked up from germline, CDR1 is MNHEY and CDR2 is SMNVEV (reference sequence). V trimming: 1 base; J trimming: 1 base; junction bases outside the gene matches: 4. The CDR3 totals 16 residues. CDR3 coding DNA: TGTGCCAGCAGTTTATTAGGAGCGGGGGGCACAGATACGCAGTATTTT. Encoded protein: CASSLLGAGGTDTQYF.

This chain uses TRBV19 with TRBJ2-5, with 10 nucleotides matching TRBD1. The J call may be incorrect, as the DNA end agrees better with TRBJ2-7. Germline V gene lookup returns CDR1 LNHDA and CDR2 SQIVND (reference sequence). The CDR3 totals 16 residues. As DNA, the CDR3 is TGTGCCTCAGGGGGAACCGGGACAGGGGAGCCCTACGAGCAGTACTTC. This encodes CASGGTGTGEPYEQYF.

The rearrangement links TRBV23-1 to TRBJ2-6; possible D gene TRBD1, 5 bases. TRBV23-1 is an ORF, and what it does is uncertain. Trimming stripped 5 bases from V and 0 bases from J, with 17 bases between. The CDR3 loop spans 18 amino acids. CDR3 loop: CASSFRDSPFSGANVLTF. DNA for the CDR3: TGCGCCAGCAGTTTCCGAGACAGTCCCTTCTCTGGGGCCAACGTCCTGACTTTC.

The chain joins TRBV21-1 to TRBJ1-2; the table's D call, TRBD1, has no DNA check behind it. TRBV21-1 is marked as a pseudogene. The CDR3 totals 11 residues. The CDR3 region is CASSRDSSVTF. CDR3 DNA: TGTGCCAGCAGCCGGGACAGTTCTGTCACCTTC.

This rearrangement joins TRBV30 to TRBJ2-2; D unresolved. Looked up from germline, CDR1 is GTSNPN and CDR2 is SVGIG (reference sequence). The CDR3 is made up of 16 amino acids. V lost 2 bases to trimming and J lost 1 base, with 14 bases between them. Here the CDR3 reads CAWSPEVLMNTGELFF. Written as DNA, the CDR3 is TGTGCCTGGAGTCCCGAGGTCCTAATGAACACCGGGGAGCTGTTTTTT.

The chain recombines TRBV5-1 with TRBJ2-3; the match to TRBD1 covers 9 bases. Germline CDR1 is SGHRS and CDR2 is YFSETQ. The CDR3 is made up of 16 amino acids. V was pared by 0 bases and J by 0 bases, with 2 bases of the junction left unmatched. The CDR3 bases are TGCGCCAGCAGCTTGGTCGGGACAGGGAGCACAGATACGCAGTATTTT. This gives the protein CASSLVGTGSTDTQYF.

This chain connects TRBV25-1 to TRBJ1-1; 9 nucleotides align to TRBD1. Germline V lookup: CDR1 MGHDK, CDR2 SYGVNS. This CDR3 has 13 amino acids. V dropped 6 bases and J dropped 6; count of bases not matched to a gene: 5. The CDR3 protein is CASRNRGRSEAFF. DNA for the CDR3: TGTGCCAGCAGAAACAGGGGGCGGTCTGAAGCTTTCTTT.

This clone turned up a few times. The V gene is TRBV11-2, the J gene TRBJ2-1; the match to TRBD1 covers 8 bases. The CDR3 sequence is 16 residues long. V was clipped by 0 bases and J by 7 bases; unmatched bases: 8. Germline V lookup: CDR1 SGHAT, CDR2 FQNNGV. The CDR3 protein is CASSLDRQGAGNEQFF. In DNA form, the CDR3 reads TGTGCCAGCAGCTTAGACCGCCAGGGGGCAGGGAATGAGCAGTTCTTC. The whole variable domain, filled in from reference TRBV11-2 and TRBJ2-1, reads EAGVAQSPRYKIIEKRQSVAFWCNPISGHATLYWYQQILGQGPKLLIQFQNNGVVDDSQLPKDRFSAERLKGVDSTLKIQPAKLEDSAVYLCASSLDRQGAGNEQFFGPGTRLTVL.

This chain joins TRBV5-6 and TRBJ2-1; 9 bases fit TRBD1. Looked up from germline, CDR1 is SGHDT and CDR2 is YYEEEE. With 4 bases clipped from V and 7 bases from J, the junction kept 9 bases outside the gene matches. The CDR3 contains 15 residues. The CDR3 sequence: CASSTDRGYGNEQFF. The CDR3 bases are TGTGCCAGCAGCACCGACAGGGGGTACGGGAATGAGCAGTTCTTC. The full variable domain, in which reference TRBV5-6 and TRBJ2-1 provide the parts outside the CDR3, is DAGVTQSPTHLIKTRGQQVTLRCSPKSGHDTVSWYQQALGQGPQFIFQYYEEEERQRGNFPDRFSGHQFPNYSSELNVNALLLGDSALYLCASSTDRGYGNEQFFGPGTRLTVL.

The chain couples TRBV27 to TRBJ1-2; a possible D gene is TRBD1 (6 bases). The CDR3 covers 15 residues. In germline, CDR1 is MNHEY, CDR2 SMNVEV (reference sequence). The V end lost 6 bases, the J end lost 2 bases, and 16 bases lay between the germline ends. Here the CDR3 DNA reads TGTGCCAGCAGGCCTCTCACGGACAGAAACTATGGCTACACCTTC. The encoded protein is CASRPLTDRNYGYTF.

The rearrangement links TRBV5-1 to TRBJ2-5; 11 bases are a match to TRBD1. Per the germline V gene, CDR1 is SGHRS and CDR2 is YFSETQ. There are 16 residues in the CDR3. The J segment lost 4 bases and the V segment lost 5 bases, leaving 10 bases of the junction unmatched. CDR3 residues: CASRISGTGGLETQYF. For the CDR3, the DNA is TGCGCCAGCAGGATTTCCGGGACAGGGGGTTTAGAGACCCAGTACTTC. Together with reference TRBV5-1 and TRBJ2-5, the CDR3 gives the full variable domain: KAGVTQTPRYLIKTRGQQVTLSCSPISGHRSVSWYQQTPGQGLQFLFEYFSETQRNKGNFPGRFSGRQFSNSRSEMNVSTLELGDSALYLCASRISGTGGLETQYFGPGTRLLVL.

The V gene is TRBV7-2, the J gene TRBJ2-2; 8 bases line up with TRBD2. Germline lookup yields CDR1 SGHTA and CDR2 FQGNSA. V lost 1 base and J lost 5; bases outside the gene matches: 3. The CDR3 totals 15 residues. In nucleotides, the CDR3 is TGTGCCAGCAGCTTAGTAGCGGGGACGACCGGGGAGCTGTTTTTT. Translation: CASSLVAGTTGELFF.

The V call is TRBV5-4, the J call TRBJ2-5; 7 bases fit TRBD1. V lost 0 bases, J lost 5 bases, and 7 bases stayed unmatched. This CDR3 has 15 amino acids. CDR1 and CDR2 (germline): SGHNT, YYREEE (reference sequence). This CDR3 reads CASSLVADRRETQYF. DNA for the CDR3: TGTGCCAGCAGCTTGGTCGCGGACAGGCGGGAGACCCAGTACTTC.

This rearrangement joins TRBV13 to TRBJ2-1; 8 nucleotides agree with TRBD2. V shed 1 base, J shed 10 bases, and the junction held 0 bases outside the gene matches. CDR1 is PRHDT and CDR2 is FYEKMQ in the germline V gene (reference sequence). CDR3 length: 12 residues. Here the CDR3 DNA reads TGTGCCAGCAGCTTAGCGGGGGGGGAGCAGTTCTTC. Translation gives CASSLAGGEQFF.

The chain carries TRBV6-1 and TRBJ1-4, with no clear D. V shed 2 bases and J shed 5 bases, with 6 bases lying between them. CDR1 is MNHNS, CDR2 SASEGT, per germline. The CDR3 extends over 13 amino acids. Here the CDR3 reads CASSELINEKLFF. Written as DNA, the CDR3 is TGTGCCAGCAGTGAACTAATCAATGAAAAACTGTTTTTT.

The V gene is TRBV30, the J gene TRBJ1-2; tentatively, D is TRBD1 (6 bases). The CDR3 is 14 amino acids. Per germline, CDR1 GTSNPN and CDR2 SVGIG (reference sequence). V was shortened by 0 bases and J by 4 bases, with 12 bases between the two germline ends. The CDR3 loop is CAWSVLGRGYGYTF. CDR3 nucleotide sequence: TGTGCCTGGAGTGTACTTGGCAGGGGCTATGGCTACACCTTC.

The chain carries TRBV30 and TRBJ2-3, with D perhaps TRBD2 (6 bases). In germline, CDR1 is GTSNPN, CDR2 SVGIG (reference sequence). V was clipped by 0 bases and J by 2 bases, with 9 bases between them. The CDR3 has 14 amino acids. For the CDR3, the DNA is TGTGCCTGGAGTGTACAGCGGGCCACAGATACGCAGTATTTT. Translation: CAWSVQRATDTQYF. Full variable domain (outside the CDR3, taken from reference TRBV30 and TRBJ2-3): SQTIHQWPATLVQPVGSPLSLECTVEGTSNPNLYWYRQAAGRGLQLLFYSVGIGQISSEVPQNLSASRPQDRQFILSSKKLLLSDSGFYLCAWSVQRATDTQYFGPGTRLTVL.

The chain combines TRBV14 with TRBJ1-2, with 8 bases lining up with TRBD1. V lost 4 bases to trimming and J lost 8 bases; unmatched junction nucleotides: 9. The germline V gene has CDR1 SGHDN and CDR2 FVKESK. This CDR3 spans 14 amino acids. DNA of the CDR3: TGTGCCAGCAGCCGCCTTGACAGGGGAGGAGGCTACACCTTC. It translates to CASSRLDRGGGYTF.

Here the CDR3 DNA reads TGTGCCAGCAGCCAAGTCGTGGGGGGGGACACCGGGGAGCTGTTTTTT. Translating gives CASSQVVGGDTGELFF. The chain combines TRBV14 with TRBJ2-2, with 7 positions matching TRBD2. This CDR3 spans 16 amino acids. The germline gives CDR1 SGHDN, CDR2 FVKESK. Trimming took 1 base from V and 3 from J; bases not matched to a gene: 5.

The chain's CDR3 is CASSWDLTGQYF. The CDR3 DNA is TGTGCCAGCAGCTGGGACTTAACCGGGCAGTACTTC. This chain links TRBV7-2 with TRBJ2-7; possible D gene TRBD2, 6 bases. Per germline, CDR1 SGHTA and CDR2 FQGNSA. The CDR3 has 12 amino acids. V dropped 4 bases and J dropped 9 bases, with 13 bases sitting between them. Using reference TRBV7-2 and TRBJ2-7 for the parts outside the CDR3, the full variable domain is GAGVSQSPSNKVTEKGKDVELRCDPISGHTALYWYRQSLGQGLEFLIYFQGNSAPDKSGLPSDRFSAERTGGSVSTLTIQRTQQEDSAVYLCASSWDLTGQYFGPGTRLTVT.

V usage is TRBV15 and J usage is TRBJ2-5; D may be TRBD2 (5 bases). The CDR3 is 17 amino acids. Germline V gene data show CDR1 as LNHNV and CDR2 as YYDKDF (reference sequence). V lost 1 base, J lost 4 bases, and 19 bases lay in between. CDR3 residues: CATSRVGVTRAGETQYF. As DNA, the CDR3 is TGTGCCACCAGCAGAGTTGGGGTAACGCGGGCGGGAGAGACCCAGTACTTC.